This section outlines one TCR beta chain sequence together with its context. Its antigen remains unknown. At one boundary the junction diverges from the germline segment, which might be a read error. PCR employed 60 Vbeta and 13 Jbeta primers. The table came from immunoSEQ multiplex PCR; TCRdb's copy has only in-frame clones and leaves some out. The data hold around 170,000 clones, with 81% observed a single time. This CDR3 has 14 residues. The germline CDR1 and CDR2 sequences are SEHNR and FQNEAQ (reference sequence). The sample is drawn from a study of cytomegalovirus exposure and HLA in healthy donors. Study-level background: A prior analysis found about 120 million unique TCR beta sequences from 170 million or so T cells. Of the donors genotyped, several hundred in all, about 80% fell in the Caucasian-associated ancestry cluster. General study results and limits: The authors judged a highly shared variant cluster likely a sequencing artifact. A few CMV-associated chains proved CMV antigen-specific in vitro.

This chain connects TRBV7-9 to TRBJ1-1; possibly TRBD1 for D (5 bases). This receptor was obtained from a middle-aged man in good health and CMV-seronegative. Sequenced input: PBMCs. Here the CDR3 DNA reads TGTTCCAGCAGCTTAGTGCAGGGGAACACTGAAGCTTTCTTT. The encoded protein is CSSSLVQGNTEAFF.